The subject of this entry is one TCR beta chain. The antigen remains undetermined. Just one base apart from a much larger clone, this may be a read error. This sample is part of a study of early T cells in non-severe SARS-CoV-2 infection. Across the whole study: It was bulk RNA from unsorted whole blood that was sequenced, and the chains were unpaired.

V trimming: 4 bases; J trimming: 0 bases; junction bases outside the gene matches: 7. The CDR3 sequence is 17 residues long. The germline CDR1 and CDR2 sequences are LGHDT and YNNKEL (reference sequence). The study's findings and limits: Matches to VDJdb favored anti-spike CD8 responses and missed private and CD4 specificities.

The library protocol tagged individual cDNA molecules with unique molecular identifiers. TCRdb itself ran the 5' RACE reads through MiXCR, one entry per CDR3 protein. The sample yields 37,000 or so distinct CDR3 sequences, 5% to 6.5% seen once. The rearrangement uses TRBV3-1 and TRBJ1-1, with 11 bases that match TRBD1. The material sequenced was whole blood. This TCR came from an adult who was a healthcare worker with PCR-confirmed SARS-CoV-2 infection or an uninfected control (not recorded which). The CDR3 protein is CASSPEPGQGVNTEAFF. The CDR3 DNA reads TGTGCCAGCAGCCCAGAACCGGGACAGGGGGTGAACACTGAAGCTTTCTTT.